The 29 T cell receptor beta chains below come from one sample, sequenced in a study of T cell repertoires in cytomegalovirus infection. TCRdb re-called the reads with MiXCR, one entry per CDR3 protein. The data show hundreds of thousands of distinct CDR3 sequences, with approximately 34% seen just once and 2.5% to 3.5% held by the top ten. The sequenced sample was PBMCs. The receptor source for this set is a human donor in good health (CMV status not recorded). Some clones in this sample may be carry-over from other donors' samples.

This clonotype was seen many times. The CDR3 nucleotides read TGTGCCAGCAGCTTAGCTCTGGGGCGGGGGAACACTGAAGCTTTCTTT. Translating it yields CASSLALGRGNTEAFF. The gene calls are TRBV7-2 and TRBJ1-1; tentative D call: TRBD1 (5 bases). V was clipped by 0 bases and J by 1 base, with 12 bases between them. The germline V gene encodes CDR1 SGHTA and CDR2 FQGNSA. The CDR3 consists of 16 residues. Complete variable domain (other parts from reference TRBV7-2 and TRBJ1-1): GAGVSQSPSNKVTEKGKDVELRCDPISGHTALYWYRQSLGQGLEFLIYFQGNSAPDKSGLPSDRFSAERTGGSVSTLTIQRTQQEDSAVYLCASSLALGRGNTEAFFGQGTRLTVV.

The chain couples TRBV5-1 to TRBJ2-6, with 10 bases aligning to TRBD1. The germline gives CDR1 SGHRS, CDR2 YFSETQ. V dropped 4 bases and J dropped 6; count of bases not matched to a gene: 13. This CDR3 has 18 residues. The CDR3 sequence is CASSQVPGQGPLANVLTF. As DNA, the CDR3 is TGCGCCAGCAGCCAAGTCCCGGGACAGGGGCCCCTGGCCAACGTCCTGACTTTC.

In its sample, this clonotype was seen a few times. The chain combines TRBV7-9 with TRBJ1-2, with D unresolved. Between the trimmed V and J ends, which lost 5 bases and 5 bases, there was a span of 12 bases. This CDR3 is 13 amino acids long. CDR1 is SEHNR and CDR2 is FQNEAQ in the germline V gene (reference sequence). CDR3 protein: CASSPPSLYGYTF. CDR3 DNA: TGTGCCAGCAGCCCCCCTTCATTATATGGCTACACCTTC. The entire variable domain, with the rest obtained from reference TRBV7-9 and TRBJ1-2, is as follows: DTGVSQNPRHKITKRGQNVTFRCDPISEHNRLYWYRQTLGQGPEFLTYFQNEAQLEKSRLLSDRFSAERPKGSFSTLEIQRTEQGDSAMYLCASSPPSLYGYTFGSGTRLTVV.

This clonotype was seen repeatedly, ten times or more. The rearrangement links TRBV7-8 to TRBJ2-7; unclear D gene. The CDR3 has 14 residues. In germline, CDR1 is SGHVS, CDR2 FQNEAQ. V was trimmed by 0 bases and J by 3 bases, leaving 9 bases between them. The CDR3 DNA reads as TGTGCCAGCAGCTTAGCTATTGGAAACTACGAGCAGTACTTC. Protein: CASSLAIGNYEQYF.

This clonotype has a count of ten or more. The chain is built from TRBV7-8 and TRBJ1-6; D gene ambiguous. CDR3 length equals 14 residues. V shed 4 bases and J shed 10 bases, with 14 bases lying between them. CDR1 SGHVS and CDR2 FQNEAQ come from the germline V gene. The CDR3 spells CASSSRVLTSPLHF. DNA of the CDR3: TGTGCCAGCAGCTCCCGGGTCCTCACATCACCCCTCCACTTT.

This clonotype was observed a handful of times. Sequence at one end of the junction differs from germline and may be a read error. The chain uses TRBV12-3 or TRBV12-4 and TRBJ2-7; unclear D gene. The CDR3 runs to 12 residues. CDR3 nucleotide sequence: TGTGCCAGCAGCCTCTCTAAGCGTAAAAGGCACTTC. It is translated as CASSLSKRKRHF.

This clonotype was seen only a few times. The V gene is TRBV28, the J gene TRBJ2-5; either TRBD1 or TRBD2 may fit D (6 bases each). V lost 6 bases to trimming and J lost 2 bases, with 13 bases between them. Germline-derived CDR1 and CDR2 are MDHEN and SYDVKM. The CDR3 spans 14 residues. CDR3 sequence reads: CASRGGGTQETQYF. The CDR3 bases are TGTGCCAGCAGGGGGGGCGGGACTCAAGAGACCCAGTACTTC.

This clonotype was recorded many times. The chain combines TRBV5-6 with TRBJ2-2; D call uncertain. Germline V gene sequence: CDR1 SGHDT, CDR2 YYEEEE. The V gene lost 0 bases and the J gene lost 4 bases, with 16 bases spanning the gap. The CDR3 extends over 17 amino acids. The CDR3 bases are TGTGCCAGCAGCTTGGGTGAGACCAGACGTATCACCGGGGAGCTGTTTTTT. Its protein is CASSLGETRRITGELFF.

Remarks on this clonotype: No conserved phenylalanine or tryptophan is present at the end of the CDR3, so a read error is the likely explanation. The chain uses TRBV20-1 and TRBJ2-1; the match to TRBD2 covers 8 bases. The CDR3 runs to 19 residues. Germline assignment: CDR1 DFQATT and CDR2 SNEGSKA (reference sequence). V lost 0 bases, J lost 6 bases, and 19 bases stayed unmatched. CDR3 sequence: CSARDPAGDEYVGGNEQFL. CDR3 coding DNA: TGCAGTGCTAGAGACCCAGCGGGAGACGAGTATGTGGGGGGCAATGAGCAGTTCTTA.

This clonotype was counted a few times. The chain combines TRBV12-3 or TRBV12-4 with TRBJ2-1; D is unresolved. Trimming left V 2 bases short and J 5 bases short, with 7 bases between. The CDR3 runs to 13 residues. The DNA of the CDR3 is TGTGCCAGCAGTTTACAGTTAAACAATGAGCAGTTCTTC. This codes for CASSLQLNNEQFF.

Remarks on this clonotype: The CDR3 does not end in the conserved phenylalanine or tryptophan, so this is likely a read error. The chain uses TRBV2 and TRBJ2-1; no firm D call. V dropped 7 bases and J dropped 0 bases, with 10 bases sitting between them. The length of the CDR3 is 14 residues. Germline lookup yields CDR1 SNHLY and CDR2 FYNNEI. CDR3 protein: CASIQTSSYNEQFC. In nucleotides, the CDR3 is TGTGCCAGCATTCAAACGAGCTCCTACAATGAGCAGTTCTGC.

This clonotype was observed a handful of times. The chain is built from TRBV6-1 and TRBJ1-4; 7 positions match TRBD1. The CDR3 sequence is 14 residues long. CDR1 is MNHNS and CDR2 is SASEGT in the germline V gene. Trimming removed 6 bases from V and 0 bases from J; junction bases left unmatched: 1. The CDR3 region is CASRQGTTNEKLFF. The CDR3 nucleotides read TGTGCCAGCAGACAGGGGACAACTAATGAAAAACTGTTTTTT.

This clonotype was detected once. One end of the junction is discordant with germline, which a read error may explain. The V gene is TRBV7-3, the J gene TRBJ2-1; a weak D match, TRBD1 (6 bases). Germline lookup yields CDR1 SGHTA and CDR2 FQGTGA. CDR3 length: 14 amino acids. CDR3 nucleotides: TGTGCCAGCAGCTCACAGGGTTATGTGAATGAGCAGTGCTTC. It codes for CASSSQGYVNEQCF. The whole variable domain, filled in from reference TRBV7-3 and TRBJ2-1, reads GAGVSQTPSNKVTEKGKYVELRCDPISGHTALYWYRQSLGQGPEFLIYFQGTGAADDSGLPNDRFFAVRPEGSVSTLKIQRTERGDSAVYLCASSSQGYVNEQCFGPGTRLTVL.

This CDR3 is CASSLGPGVEQFF. The CDR3 bases are TGTGCCAGCAGCTTGGGCCCCGGTGTGGAGCAGTTCTTC. The chain couples TRBV5-6 to TRBJ2-1; D ambiguous. Germline loops: CDR1 SGHDT, CDR2 YYEEEE. The CDR3 is made up of 13 amino acids. V lost 0 bases, J lost 10 bases, and 11 bases lay in between. Complete variable domain (other parts from reference TRBV5-6 and TRBJ2-1): DAGVTQSPTHLIKTRGQQVTLRCSPKSGHDTVSWYQQALGQGPQFIFQYYEEEERQRGNFPDRFSGHQFPNYSSELNVNALLLGDSALYLCASSLGPGVEQFFGPGTRLTVL.

The chain employs TRBV7-9 and TRBJ1-2; unclear D gene. Deletions cut 3 bases from V and 6 bases from J, with 14 bases between. Germline V gene sequence: CDR1 SEHNR, CDR2 FQNEAQ (reference sequence). This CDR3 is 14 amino acids long. As DNA, the CDR3 is TGTGCCAGCAGCTTCTTTACCAGAGAGGATGGCTACACCTTC. Amino acids: CASSFFTREDGYTF.

Worth noting for this clonotype: One end of the junction does not line up with germline, which may come from a read error. The rearrangement joins TRBV4-2 to TRBJ2-2, with D uncertain. This CDR3 is 15 amino acids long. Looked up from germline, CDR1 is LGHNA and CDR2 is YNFKEQ. The CDR3: CSSSAQERRTGELFF. CDR3 bases: TGTTCCAGCAGCGCGCAGGAGCGACGGACCGGGGAGCTGTTTTTT.

The table lists this clonotype with many counts. The genes are TRBV7-2 and TRBJ2-7; the D gene is possibly TRBD1 (5 bases). The CDR3 is 16 amino acids. Germline-derived CDR1 and CDR2 are SGHTA and FQGNSA. Trimming took off 0 bases at V and 4 bases at J, with 16 bases between the two ends. The chain's CDR3 is CASSLAPRTPLYEQYF. DNA of the CDR3: TGTGCCAGCAGCTTAGCGCCCCGGACACCGCTATACGAGCAGTACTTC.

Only a few counts were recorded for this clonotype. The chain is built from TRBV7-6 and TRBJ1-5, with D tentatively TRBD1 (6 bases). V was trimmed by 1 base and J by 0 bases, leaving 10 bases between them. The CDR3 length is 16 residues. From germline, CDR1 is SGHVS and CDR2 FNYEAQ. In nucleotides, the CDR3 is TGTGCCAGCAGCTTAGGGACAGCAGATAGCAATCAGCCCCAGCATTTT. It specifies CASSLGTADSNQPQHF.

To note about this clonotype: It is likely a read error, because the conserved phenylalanine at the end of the CDR3 is missing. No DNA is shown, since the ends of the CDR3 on it are uncertain; the CDR3 is the one TCRdb lists. This chain joins TRBV9 and TRBJ1-2; the D call of TRBD1 is as the table states it, not checked on the DNA. The CDR3 is 14 residues long, ends included. CDR1 and CDR2 (germline): SGDLS, YYNGEE. The CDR3 is CASSVAGGQGPLLY.

This chain's CDR3 is CASTPGQRTTEAFF. The DNA of the CDR3 is TGTGCCAGTACACCAGGACAGAGGACCACTGAAGCTTTCTTT. The chain employs TRBV19 and TRBJ1-1, with D maybe TRBD1 (6 bases). There are 14 residues in the CDR3. The V gene lost 7 bases and the J gene lost 4 bases, with 16 bases spanning the gap. Germline V CDR1 and CDR2: LNHDA, SQIVND (reference sequence).

With respect to this clonotype: A much more abundant neighbour one base away suggests this may be a read error. This chain uses TRBV7-2 with TRBJ1-5; D unresolved. Germline lookup yields CDR1 SGHTA and CDR2 FQGNSA. V gave up 5 bases and J gave up 2 bases, with 16 bases separating them. The CDR3 is 16 amino acids. Written as DNA, the CDR3 is TGTGCCAGCAGCCCAACGCAACCATCGGGCAATCAGCCCCAGCATTTT. Protein product: CASSPTQPSGNQPQHF.

This clonotype has just a few counts. V usage is TRBV28 and J usage is TRBJ1-2; D gene ambiguous. V was shortened by 4 bases and J by 3 bases, with 12 bases between the two germline ends. This CDR3 spans 14 amino acids. CDR1 and CDR2 (germline): MDHEN, SYDVKM. The CDR3 coding sequence is TGTGCCAGCAGTTCCCCGGACGGCTACTATGGCTACACCTTC. Protein product: CASSSPDGYYGYTF.

The count of this clonotype is one. The V call is TRBV12-3 or TRBV12-4, the J call TRBJ2-2; 9 positions agree with TRBD2. The CDR3 is 16 amino acids. The ends lost 1 base at V and 1 base at J; junction bases unmatched: 1. CDR3 sequence reads: CASSLVRGGNTGELFF. CDR3 in DNA: TGTGCCAGCAGTTTAGTGCGGGGGGGGAACACCGGGGAGCTGTTTTTT.

This clonotype has ten or more counts. This chain uses TRBV7-2 with TRBJ2-3; a weak D match, TRBD1 (6 bases). Trimming took 7 bases from V and 6 from J, leaving 20 bases between them. The germline CDR1 and CDR2 sequences are SGHTA and FQGNSA. The CDR3 extends over 15 amino acids. CDR3 DNA: TGTGCCAGCACCCTCAGGGGTGGGAGAGGCGATACGCAGTATTTT. Amino acid sequence: CASTLRGGRGDTQYF.

This clonotype was detected only once. This sequence joins TRBV7-9 and TRBJ1-3; D ambiguous. This CDR3 has 12 amino acids. Germline CDR1 reads SEHNR; CDR2 reads FQNEAQ (reference sequence). Trimming left V 0 bases short and J 16 bases short, with 13 bases between. CDR3 sequence reads: CASSLAGNTTYF. CDR3 in DNA: TGTGCCAGCAGCTTAGCCGGAAACACCACGTATTTT.

On this clonotype itself: The junction shows a germline mismatch at one end, possibly a read error. The chain uses TRBV12-3 or TRBV12-4 and TRBJ1-1; D not certain. The CDR3 loop spans 13 amino acids. DNA for the CDR3: TGTGCCAGCAGTTTAATATCTCGGCGGGAAGCTTACTTT. Translating gives CASSLISRREAYF.

J is TRBJ2-7 and V is TRBV12-3 or TRBV12-4; TRBD2 matches 10 bases. The CDR3 covers 16 residues. The V segment lost 3 bases and the J segment 4 bases; nucleotides outside the gene matches: 9. The CDR3 nucleotides read TGTGCCAGCAGTTTGGGGACTAGCGAGATCACATACGAGCAGTACTTC. It is translated as CASSLGTSEITYEQYF.

A note on this clonotype: A read error may produce the germline difference seen at one junction end. The rearrangement uses TRBV10-3 and TRBJ2-7, with a tentative D call TRBD2 (6 bases). Germline assignment: CDR1 ENHRY and CDR2 SYGVKD. This CDR3 contains 14 residues. As DNA, the CDR3 is TGTGCCATCAGTGCCCGGGGGAACAGCCACGAACAGTACTTC. Its protein product is CAISARGNSHEQYF.

This clonotype was counted only a few times. This chain links TRBV7-2 with TRBJ2-7; 10 nucleotides line up with TRBD1. Germline CDR1 and CDR2: SGHTA and FQGNSA. This CDR3 spans 15 amino acids. Trimming at V came to 6 bases and at J to 0 bases, leaving 5 bases not matched to a gene. CDR3 amino acids: CASRSGQGSSYEQYF. The CDR3 DNA reads as TGTGCCAGCAGGTCGGGACAGGGGTCCTCCTACGAGCAGTACTTC.